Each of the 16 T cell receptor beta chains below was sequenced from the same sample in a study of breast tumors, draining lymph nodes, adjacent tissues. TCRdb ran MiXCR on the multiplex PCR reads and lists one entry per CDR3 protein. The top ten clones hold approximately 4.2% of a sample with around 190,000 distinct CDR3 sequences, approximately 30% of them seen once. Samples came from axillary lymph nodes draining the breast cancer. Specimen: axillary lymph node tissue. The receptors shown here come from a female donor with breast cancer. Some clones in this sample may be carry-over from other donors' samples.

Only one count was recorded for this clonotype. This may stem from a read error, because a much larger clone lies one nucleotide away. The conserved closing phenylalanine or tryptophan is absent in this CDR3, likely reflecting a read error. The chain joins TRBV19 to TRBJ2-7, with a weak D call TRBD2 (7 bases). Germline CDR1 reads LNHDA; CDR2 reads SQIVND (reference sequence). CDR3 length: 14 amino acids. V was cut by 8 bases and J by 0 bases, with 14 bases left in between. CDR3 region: CASWGGGSSYEQYL. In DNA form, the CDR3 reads TGTGCCAGTTGGGGGGGCGGGAGCTCCTACGAGCAGTACCTC.

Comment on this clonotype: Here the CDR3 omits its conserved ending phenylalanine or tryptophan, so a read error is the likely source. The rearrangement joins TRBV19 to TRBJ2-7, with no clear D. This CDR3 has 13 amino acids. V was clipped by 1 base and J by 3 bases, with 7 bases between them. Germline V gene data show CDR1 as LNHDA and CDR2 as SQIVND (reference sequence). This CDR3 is CASSIARSYEQYL. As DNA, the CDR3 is TGTGCCAGTAGTATAGCTCGGAGCTACGAGCAGTACCTC.

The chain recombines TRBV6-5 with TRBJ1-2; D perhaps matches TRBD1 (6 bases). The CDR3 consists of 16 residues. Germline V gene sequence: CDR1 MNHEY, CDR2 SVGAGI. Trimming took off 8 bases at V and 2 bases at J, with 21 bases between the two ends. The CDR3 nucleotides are TGTGCCAGCGGTCACTCGATAGGGGGATCCAACTATGGCTACACCTTC. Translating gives CASGHSIGGSNYGYTF.

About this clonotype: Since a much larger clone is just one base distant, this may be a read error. CDR3 sequence reads: CASSVGLAGGRETQHF. CDR3 coding DNA: TGTGCCAGCAGCGTTGGACTAGCGGGGGGCCGGGAGACCCAGCACTTC. The chain has TRBV11-3 and TRBJ2-5, with 14 positions matching TRBD2. The CDR3 is 16 residues long. Germline assignment: CDR1 SGHNT and CDR2 YENEEA.

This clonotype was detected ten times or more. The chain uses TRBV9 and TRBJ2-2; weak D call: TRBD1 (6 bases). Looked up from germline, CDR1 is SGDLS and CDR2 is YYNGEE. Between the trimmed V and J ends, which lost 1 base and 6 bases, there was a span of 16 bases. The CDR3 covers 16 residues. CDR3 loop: CASSVTQGRFAGELFF. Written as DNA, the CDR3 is TGTGCCAGCAGCGTAACACAGGGAAGGTTTGCCGGGGAGCTGTTTTTT. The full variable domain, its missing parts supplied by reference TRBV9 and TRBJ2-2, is DSGVTQTPKHLITATGQRVTLRCSPRSGDLSVYWYQQSLDQGLQFLIQYYNGEERAKGNILERFSAQQFPDLHSELNLSSLELGDSALYFCASSVTQGRFAGELFFGEGSRLTVL.

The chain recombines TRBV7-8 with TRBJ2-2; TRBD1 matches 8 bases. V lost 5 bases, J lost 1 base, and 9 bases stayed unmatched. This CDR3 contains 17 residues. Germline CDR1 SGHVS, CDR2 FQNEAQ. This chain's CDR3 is CASSADRGGLNTGELFF. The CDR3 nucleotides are TGTGCCAGCAGCGCAGACAGGGGTGGACTGAACACCGGGGAGCTGTTTTTT.

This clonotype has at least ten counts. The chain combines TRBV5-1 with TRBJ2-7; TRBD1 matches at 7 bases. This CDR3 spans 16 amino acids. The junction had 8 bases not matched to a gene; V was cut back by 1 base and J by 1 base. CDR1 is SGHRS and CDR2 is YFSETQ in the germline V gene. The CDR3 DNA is TGCGCCAGCAGCTTGAGGTGGGCAGGGGGATCCTACGAGCAGTACTTC. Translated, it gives CASSLRWAGGSYEQYF.

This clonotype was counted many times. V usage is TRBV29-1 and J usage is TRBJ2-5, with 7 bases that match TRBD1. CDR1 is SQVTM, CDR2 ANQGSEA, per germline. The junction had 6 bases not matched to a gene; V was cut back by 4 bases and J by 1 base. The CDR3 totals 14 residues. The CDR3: CSVAGTALQETQYF. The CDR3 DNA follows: TGCAGCGTTGCCGGGACAGCACTCCAAGAGACCCAGTACTTC.

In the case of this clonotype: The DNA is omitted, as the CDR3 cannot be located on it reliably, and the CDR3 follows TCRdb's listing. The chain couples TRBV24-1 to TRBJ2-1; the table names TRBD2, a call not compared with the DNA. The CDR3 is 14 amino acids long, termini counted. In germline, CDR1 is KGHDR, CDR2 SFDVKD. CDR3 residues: CASSLAYSCNEQFF.

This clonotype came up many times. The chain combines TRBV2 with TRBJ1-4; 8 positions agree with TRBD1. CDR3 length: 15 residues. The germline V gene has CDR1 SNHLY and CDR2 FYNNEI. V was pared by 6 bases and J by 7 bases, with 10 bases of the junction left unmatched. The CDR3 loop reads CASREKTGVGEKLFF. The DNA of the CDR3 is TGTGCCAGCAGGGAAAAGACAGGGGTGGGTGAAAAACTGTTTTTT. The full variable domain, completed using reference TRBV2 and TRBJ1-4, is EPEVTQTPSHQVTQMGQEVILRCVPISNHLYFYWYRQILGQKVEFLVSFYNNEISEKSEIFDDQFSVERPDGSNFTLKIRSTKLEDSAMYFCASREKTGVGEKLFFGSGTQLSVL.

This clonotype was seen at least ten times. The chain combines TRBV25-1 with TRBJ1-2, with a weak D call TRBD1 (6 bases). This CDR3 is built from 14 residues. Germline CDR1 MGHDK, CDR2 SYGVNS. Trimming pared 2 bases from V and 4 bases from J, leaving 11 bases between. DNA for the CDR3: TGTGCCAGCAGTGAAGGGGGCCTCCTCTATGGCTACACCTTC. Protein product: CASSEGGLLYGYTF.

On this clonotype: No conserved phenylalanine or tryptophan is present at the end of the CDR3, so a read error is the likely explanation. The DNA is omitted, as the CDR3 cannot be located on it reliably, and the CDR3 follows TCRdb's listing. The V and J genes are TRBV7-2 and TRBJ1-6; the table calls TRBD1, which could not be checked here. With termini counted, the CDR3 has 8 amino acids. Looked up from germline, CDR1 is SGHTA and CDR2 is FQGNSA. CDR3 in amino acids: CASSKTPS.

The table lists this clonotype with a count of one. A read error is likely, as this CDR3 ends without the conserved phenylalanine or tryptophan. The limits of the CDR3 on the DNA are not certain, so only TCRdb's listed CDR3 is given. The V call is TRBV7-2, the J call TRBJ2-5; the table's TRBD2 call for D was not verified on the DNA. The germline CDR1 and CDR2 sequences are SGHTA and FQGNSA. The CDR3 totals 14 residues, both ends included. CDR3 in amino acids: CASSLWESPLHFGN.

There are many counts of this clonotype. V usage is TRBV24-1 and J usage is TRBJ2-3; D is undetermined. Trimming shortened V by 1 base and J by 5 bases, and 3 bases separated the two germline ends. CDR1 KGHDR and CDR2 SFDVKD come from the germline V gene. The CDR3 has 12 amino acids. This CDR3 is CATSDFGDTQYF. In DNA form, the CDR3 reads TGTGCCACCAGTGATTTTGGAGATACGCAGTATTTT.

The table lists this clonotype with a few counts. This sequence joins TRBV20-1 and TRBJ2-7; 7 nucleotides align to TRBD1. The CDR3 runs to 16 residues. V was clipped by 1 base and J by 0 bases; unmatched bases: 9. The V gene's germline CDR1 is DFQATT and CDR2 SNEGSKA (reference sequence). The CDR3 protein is CSARGGRQGTSYEQYF. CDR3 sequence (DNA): TGCAGTGCTAGAGGAGGCCGACAGGGAACCTCCTACGAGCAGTACTTC.

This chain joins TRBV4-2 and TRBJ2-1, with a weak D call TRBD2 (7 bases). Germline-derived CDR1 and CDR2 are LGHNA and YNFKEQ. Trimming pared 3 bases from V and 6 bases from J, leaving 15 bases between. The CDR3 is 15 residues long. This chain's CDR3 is CASSQTHREGNEQFF. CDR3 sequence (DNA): TGTGCCAGCAGCCAGACCCACAGGGAGGGCAATGAGCAGTTCTTC.